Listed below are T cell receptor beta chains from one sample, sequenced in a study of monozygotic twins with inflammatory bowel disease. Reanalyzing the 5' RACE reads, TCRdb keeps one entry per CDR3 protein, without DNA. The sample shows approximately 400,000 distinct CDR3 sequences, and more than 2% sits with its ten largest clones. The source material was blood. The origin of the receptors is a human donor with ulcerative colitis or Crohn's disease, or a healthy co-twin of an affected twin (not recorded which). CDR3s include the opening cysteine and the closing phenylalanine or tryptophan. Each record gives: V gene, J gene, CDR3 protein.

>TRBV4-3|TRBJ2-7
CASSRVGGTGREQYF
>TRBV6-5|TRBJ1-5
CASSFSPYSNQPQHF
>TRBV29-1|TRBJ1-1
CSVEGTGSYKGAFF
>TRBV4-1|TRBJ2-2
CASSQGRADTGDLFF
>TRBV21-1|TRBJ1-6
CASSKLPVVGRGRPCGSPLHF
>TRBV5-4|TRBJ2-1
CASSLVVPPNNEQFF
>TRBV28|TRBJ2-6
CASKAGAGANVLTF
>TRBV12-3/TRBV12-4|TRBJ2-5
CASSPTGQGKETQYF
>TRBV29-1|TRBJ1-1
CSALGRGSGEAFF
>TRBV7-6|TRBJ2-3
CASSLFLAGTDTQYF
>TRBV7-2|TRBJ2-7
CASSLVGASGSAEQYF
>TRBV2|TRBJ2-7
CASSELADSYEQYF
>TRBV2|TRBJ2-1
CASSTGTLEQFF
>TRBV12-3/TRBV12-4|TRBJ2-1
CASSLDQPNEQFF
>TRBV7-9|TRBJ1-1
CASSTMMNTEAFF
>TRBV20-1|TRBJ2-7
CSASARSGSLNEQYF
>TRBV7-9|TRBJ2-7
CASGRSAAAEEQYF
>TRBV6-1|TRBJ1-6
CASRRAASYNSPLHF
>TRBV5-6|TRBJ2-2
CASSLGGIGTGELFF
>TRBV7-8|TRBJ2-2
CASSATTGVRGTGELFF
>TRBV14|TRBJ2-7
CASSQVVDYEQYF
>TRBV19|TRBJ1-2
CASSIDLTGKYYGYTF
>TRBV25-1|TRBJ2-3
CATWGTAYTDTQYF
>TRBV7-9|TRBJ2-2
CASSFASGLPTGELFF
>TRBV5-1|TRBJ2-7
CTSSPWGAGFSYEQYF
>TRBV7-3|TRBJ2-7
CASSLRNCSLRQITTYEQYF
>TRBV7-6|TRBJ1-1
CASSHPQGANTEAFF
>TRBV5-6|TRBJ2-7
CASSSEGTGRGYEQYF
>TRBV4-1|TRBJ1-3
CASSQTLGTIYF
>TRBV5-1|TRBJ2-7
CASSPGGAGALSYEQYF
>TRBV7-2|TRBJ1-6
CASSLAQGLNSPLHF
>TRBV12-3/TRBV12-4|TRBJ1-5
CASPPVPSNQPQHF
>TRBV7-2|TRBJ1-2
CASSLKGGTGYTF
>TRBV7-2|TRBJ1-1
CASSQGVWASTEAFF
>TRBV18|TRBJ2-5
CASSLDRGETQYF
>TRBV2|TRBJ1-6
CASSASGDRNSPLHF
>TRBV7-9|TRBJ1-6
CASSFGDGLNSPLHF
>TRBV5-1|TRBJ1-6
CASSLEPYNSPLHF
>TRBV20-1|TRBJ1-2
CSASAWDSRTPYGYTF
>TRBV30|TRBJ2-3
CAWRRQPSTDTQYF
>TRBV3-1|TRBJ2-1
CASSDPGLAGHNEQFF
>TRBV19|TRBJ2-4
CASSTPSGEKNIQYF
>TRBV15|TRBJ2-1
CATSRTLTDSYEQFF
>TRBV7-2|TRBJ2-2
CASSHTGELFF
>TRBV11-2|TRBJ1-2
CASSSYRRTGESFYGYTF
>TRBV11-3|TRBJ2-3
CASSLDHGESDTQYF
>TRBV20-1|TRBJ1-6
CSASRQGLSPLHF
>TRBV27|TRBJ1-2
CASSLRSGGGYGYTF
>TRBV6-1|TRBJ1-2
CASRPGQANYGYTF
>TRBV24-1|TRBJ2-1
CATSDPGGPYNEQFF